This record covers a single TCR beta chain. Germline V CDR1 and CDR2: LGHNA, YNFKEQ. The CDR3 loop spans 16 amino acids. Trimming removed 4 bases from V and 4 bases from J, with 17 bases in between. These data originate in a study of technical replicates of blood from several donors. The protocol was immunoSEQ multiplex PCR, while the TCRdb copy is restricted to in-frame clones and leaves out a portion. The data show around 71,000 clones, roughly 92% seen once. The sample consisted of T cells isolated from PBMCs. This receptor was obtained from a human donor in good health. This rearrangement joins TRBV4-2 to TRBJ1-3; perhaps TRBD1 as D (6 bases). The CDR3, as DNA: TGTGCCAGCAGCCCCGGCTCAGTCGGGACAGGAAACACCATATATTTT. Protein: CASSPGSVGTGNTIYF.